The 16 T cell receptor beta chains reported below all come from one sample, sequenced in a study of T cells in Graves' hyperthyroidism and ophthalmopathy. RNA transcripts provided the source from which TCR beta CDR3 regions were amplified. Initially, a first-round RT-PCR of the TCR CDR3 employed the HTBI primer set. TCRdb processed the multiplex PCR reads anew with MiXCR; each CDR3 protein has one entry. The data show hundreds of thousands of distinct CDR3 sequences, roughly 17% seen once. Sequenced input: blood. Receptor source: a woman in her twenties or thirties with Graves' hyperthyroidism.

This clonotype came up a few times. J is TRBJ2-7 and V is TRBV30; a weak D match, TRBD1 (5 bases). V was pared by 3 bases and J by 4 bases, with 16 bases between. CDR1 is GTSNPN and CDR2 is SVGIG in the germline V gene (reference sequence). The CDR3 runs 14 residues. The CDR3 is CAWRDTSRPYEQYF. The CDR3 coding sequence is TGTGCCTGGAGGGACACCTCTAGACCTTACGAGCAGTACTTC. Complete variable domain (other parts from reference TRBV30 and TRBJ2-7): SQTIHQWPATLVQPVGSPLSLECTVEGTSNPNLYWYRQAAGRGLQLLFYSVGIGQISSEVPQNLSASRPQDRQFILSSKKLLLSDSGFYLCAWRDTSRPYEQYFGPGTRLTVT.

V usage is TRBV19 and J usage is TRBJ2-7; D possibly uses TRBD1 or TRBD2 (6 bases each). The CDR3 extends over 16 amino acids. Germline V gene sequence: CDR1 LNHDA, CDR2 SQIVND (reference sequence). Trimming stripped 1 base from V and 4 bases from J, with 17 bases between. In nucleotides, the CDR3 is TGTGCCAGTAGTATAGCTGGGGGGCGAACCTCATACGAGCAGTACTTC. This codes for CASSIAGGRTSYEQYF.

This clonotype appeared a few times. This chain uses TRBV19 with TRBJ2-7, with D perhaps matching TRBD2 (6 bases). The CDR3 extends over 16 amino acids. V lost 3 bases and J lost 0, with 15 bases in between. From germline, CDR1 is LNHDA and CDR2 SQIVND (reference sequence). CDR3 coding DNA: TGTGCCAGTAGTATGTTTTCTAGCGAAGACTCCTACGAGCAGTACTTC. Its protein product is CASSMFSSEDSYEQYF.

The table lists this clonotype with a few counts. This chain links TRBV20-1 with TRBJ2-3, with D unclear. The germline CDR1 and CDR2 sequences are DFQATT and SNEGSKA (reference sequence). Between the trimmed V and J ends, which lost 5 bases and 0 bases, there was a span of 6 bases. CDR3 length: 12 amino acids. DNA for the CDR3: TGCAGTGCTTCCTCTAGCACAGATACGCAGTATTTT. Translation gives CSASSSTDTQYF.

This clonotype has ten or more counts. The chain carries TRBV28 and TRBJ1-5, with 7 bases that match TRBD1. The V and J ends lost 4 bases and 6 bases, in that order; junction bases with no gene match: 12. The CDR3 covers 16 residues. Germline V gives CDR1 MDHEN, CDR2 SYDVKM. In DNA, the CDR3 is TGTGCCAGCAGTTCGACGACAGGGAATAATGGTCAGCCCCAGCATTTT. This codes for CASSSTTGNNGQPQHF.

On this clonotype: This may stem from a read error, because a much larger clone lies one nucleotide away. The gene calls are TRBV5-1 and TRBJ1-1; a weak D match, TRBD1 (5 bases). Looked up from germline, CDR1 is SGHRS and CDR2 is YFSETQ. Trimming shortened V by 4 bases and J by 7 bases, and 17 bases separated the two germline ends. CDR3 length: 14 amino acids. CDR3 nucleotide sequence: TGCGCCAGCAGCCTAGCAGGGCATCAGAATGAAGCTTTCTTT. Translation gives CASSLAGHQNEAFF.

This clonotype appeared many times. V gene TRBV7-2 combines with J gene TRBJ2-7; D is possibly TRBD2 (5 bases). In germline, CDR1 is SGHTA, CDR2 FQGNSA. The germline V and J ends were trimmed by 1 base and 1 base, with 11 bases remaining between them. This CDR3 has 15 residues. CDR3 sequence reads: CASSLVEGSSYEQYF. CDR3 nucleotides: TGTGCCAGCAGCTTAGTAGAGGGCAGTTCCTACGAGCAGTACTTC.

There are many counts of this clonotype. The chain couples TRBV2 to TRBJ2-7; tentative D call: TRBD1 (6 bases). Germline values: CDR1 SNHLY, CDR2 FYNNEI. CDR3 length: 15 amino acids. V lost 5 bases, J lost 2 bases, and 16 bases lay in between. In DNA, the CDR3 is TGTGCCAGCAGTCCTGGGGGCCCTAACCCCTACGAGCAGTACTTC. It yields the protein CASSPGGPNPYEQYF.

This clonotype appeared many times. The chain carries TRBV19 and TRBJ2-5, with TRBD1 as a possible D gene (6 bases). This CDR3 contains 16 residues. Germline V gene lookup returns CDR1 LNHDA and CDR2 SQIVND (reference sequence). V lost 4 bases to trimming and J lost 0 bases, with 15 bases between them. CDR3 nucleotide sequence: TGTGCCAGTAGTACCCTTCGCGGACAGAACCAAGAGACCCAGTACTTC. The encoded protein is CASSTLRGQNQETQYF. The full variable domain, in which reference TRBV19 and TRBJ2-5 provide the parts outside the CDR3, is DGGITQSPKYLFRKEGQNVTLSCEQNLNHDAMYWYRQDPGQGLRLIYYSQIVNDFQKGDIAEGYSVSREKKESFPLTVTSAQKNPTAFYLCASSTLRGQNQETQYFGPGTRLLVL.

This clonotype was seen more than once but under ten times. In DNA form, the CDR3 reads TGTGCCAGCAGCTTGGCGGAACAGTGGAGGTATGGCTACACCTTC. It translates to CASSLAEQWRYGYTF. V and J are TRBV5-4 and TRBJ1-2, with D unclear. V gave up 0 bases and J gave up 5 bases, with 14 bases separating them. This CDR3 region has 15 residues. Germline-derived CDR1 and CDR2 are SGHNT and YYREEE (reference sequence).

This clonotype came up many times. The V call is TRBV7-2, the J call TRBJ1-2; the D gene is possibly TRBD1 (6 bases). The CDR3 runs to 15 residues. Germline-derived CDR1 and CDR2 are SGHTA and FQGNSA. Trimming took 5 bases from V and 4 from J, leaving 17 bases between them. The CDR3 reads CASSQGRVASYGYTF. CDR3 in DNA: TGTGCCAGCAGCCAGGGGCGCGTCGCCTCCTATGGCTACACCTTC.

The genes are TRBV25-1 and TRBJ1-2; 9 positions agree with TRBD1. In germline, CDR1 is MGHDK, CDR2 SYGVNS. This CDR3 is built from 16 residues. V lost 1 base and J lost 4; bases outside the gene matches: 7. The CDR3 nucleotides are TGTGCCAGCAGTGAATTAGGGGGACAGGGTGGCTATGGCTACACCTTC. Translated: CASSELGGQGGYGYTF.

On this clonotype: This may be a read error: a much more frequent sequence differs by one nucleotide. The J gene is TRBJ1-6, the V gene TRBV12-3 or TRBV12-4; the D is unclear. This CDR3 spans 11 amino acids. Trimming shortened V by 8 bases and J by 13 bases, and 12 bases separated the two germline ends. The CDR3 loop reads CASALRGPLHF. DNA for the CDR3: TGTGCCAGCGCATTACGAGGGCCCCTCCACTTT.

This clonotype was found many times. The chain employs TRBV5-1 and TRBJ2-3; no clear D gene. V gave up 0 bases and J gave up 6 bases, with 11 bases separating them. From germline, CDR1 is SGHRS and CDR2 YFSETQ. The CDR3 runs 14 residues. This chain's CDR3 is CASSLEGVTDTQYF. CDR3 bases: TGCGCCAGCAGCTTGGAGGGCGTCACGGATACGCAGTATTTT.

This chain uses TRBV7-3 with TRBJ1-1; no definite D call. The V gene's germline CDR1 is SGHTA and CDR2 FQGTGA. V was pared by 6 bases and J by 4 bases, with 12 bases between. This CDR3 spans 13 amino acids. The CDR3 nucleotides are TGTGCCAGCAGACCGAGTGGACTCACTGAAGCTTTCTTT. It yields the protein CASRPSGLTEAFF.

A remark on this clonotype: One end of the junction is discordant with germline, which a read error may explain. The chain employs TRBV18 and TRBJ2-3; D is ambiguous. Germline V gene lookup returns CDR1 KGHSH and CDR2 LQKENI. The CDR3 covers 13 residues. The CDR3 sequence is CASSPPSTDTPYF. CDR3 in DNA: TGTGCCAGCTCACCACCAAGCACAGATACGCCGTATTTT.